Listed below are T cell receptor beta chains from one sample, sequenced in a study of identical twins' blood T cells. Each CDR3 protein gets one entry after TCRdb re-called the 5' RACE reads with MiXCR. The table shows 350,000 to 450,000 distinct CDR3 sequences, with about 28% occurring only once. Sequenced sample: PBMCs. These receptors all come from a woman aged 18 to 55 in good health. Both conserved end residues are part of each CDR3. D genes are given only for firm matches. The size entry is marked missing in some rows and otherwise reads once, few, many or a size class.

v_gene	j_gene	d_gene	abundance	CDR3nt	CDR3aa
TRBV28	TRBJ1-2	-	-	TGTGCCAGCAGTGCCCAGGGGTTCGGGGGCTACACCTTC	CASSAQGFGGYTF
TRBV10-3	TRBJ1-1	-	few	TGTGCCATCAGTGACCGTCTCGGACGGCGGAACACTGAAGCTTTCTTT	CAISDRLGRRNTEAFF
TRBV29-1	TRBJ1-2	-	-	TGCAGCGTTGAAAGTGGGAAAATGTATGGCTACACCTTC	CSVESGKMYGYTF
TRBV4-3	TRBJ1-1	-	few	TGCGCCAGCAGCCAGAGGAAAAAAGGAACACACACTGAAGCTTTCTTT	CASSQRKKGTHTEAFF
TRBV6-2/TRBV6-3	TRBJ1-5	TRBD1	few	TGTGCCAGCAGTTCACAGGGGATCGAGCCCCAGCATTTT	CASSSQGIEPQHF
TRBV11-2	TRBJ2-1	-	once	TGTGCCAGCAGCTTAGCCTGGTCCAGTCTGGGGAATGAGCAGTTCTTC	CASSLAWSSLGNEQFF
TRBV7-9	TRBJ1-3	-	many	TGTGCCAGCAGCTTCCAGGGTTCCTCTGGAAACACCATATATTTT	CASSFQGSSGNTIYF
TRBV9	TRBJ1-2	-	many	TGTGCCAGCAGCCTTAACTATGGCTACACCTTC	CASSLNYGYTF
TRBV5-6	TRBJ1-1	-	-	TGTGCCAGCAGCTTGGGGATTGGGAAAGCGGACACTGAAGCTTTCTTT	CASSLGIGKADTEAFF
TRBV20-1	TRBJ1-2	-	-	TGCAGTGCCCAGGGACGAAGGAACTATGGCTACACCTTC	CSAQGRRNYGYTF
TRBV20-1	TRBJ1-1	-	few	TGCAGTGCCCCACCGACAGGATTTGAAGCTTTCTTT	CSAPPTGFEAFF
TRBV5-1	TRBJ1-4	-	few	TGCGCCAGCAGCTTTGGGGGAAAGTATGAAAAACTGTTTTTT	CASSFGGKYEKLFF
TRBV20-1	TRBJ2-2	TRBD1	few	TGCAGTGCTAGACCTCCTGACAGGGGGCCCGGGGAGCTGTTTTTT	CSARPPDRGPGELFF
TRBV20-1	TRBJ2-1	TRBD2	few	TGCAGTGCTAGGTCCTCGGGGGGTAAGGTTGAGCAGTTCTTC	CSARSSGGKVEQFF
TRBV6-2/TRBV6-3	TRBJ2-1	TRBD2	many	TGTGCCAGCAGGCGCGTAGCGGGCGATGAGCAGTTCTTC	CASRRVAGDEQFF
TRBV11-2	TRBJ1-1	-	many	TGTGCCAGCAGCACACAACGGGGGAACACTGAAGCTTTCTTT	CASSTQRGNTEAFF
TRBV6-5	TRBJ2-4	TRBD1	few	TGTGCCAGCAGTTACTCGCTACAGGGGAGCATTCAGTACTTC	CASSYSLQGSIQYF
TRBV5-6	TRBJ1-1	TRBD1	-	TGTGCCAGCAGCCTCGATGGAGGGACAGAGTTTGAAGCTTTCTTT	CASSLDGGTEFEAFF
TRBV4-3	TRBJ2-3	-	-	TGCGCCAGCAGCCAAGTCCCATCGGGAAGTCATGATACGCAGTATTTT	CASSQVPSGSHDTQYF
TRBV5-5	TRBJ1-2	-	-	TGTGCCAGCAGCCTTTCAGGCAATTCTGGCTACACCTTC	CASSLSGNSGYTF
TRBV7-9	TRBJ1-1	-	few	TGTGCCAGCAGCCCCACGCGTGGTACTGAAGCTTTCTTT	CASSPTRGTEAFF
TRBV10-1	TRBJ2-2	TRBD1	-	TGCGCCAGCAGTGCAAGACAGGGTCTCACCGGGGAGCTGTTTTTT	CASSARQGLTGELFF
TRBV7-9	TRBJ1-2	TRBD1	-	TGTGCCAGCAGTCCCGGGACAGCTTTTGGCTACACCTTC	CASSPGTAFGYTF
TRBV5-1	TRBJ2-7	-	-	TGCGCCAGCAGCACGGGAGAGGGCCTGTACGAGCAGTACTTC	CASSTGEGLYEQYF
TRBV11-2	TRBJ1-1	TRBD1	-	TGTGCCAGCAGCCCGGGTCCCGGGACAGGGAACACTGAAACTTTCTTT	CASSPGPGTGNTETFF
TRBV20-1	TRBJ2-1	-	-	TGCAGTGCTAGACCGGTTGGGGATGAGCAGTTCTTC	CSARPVGDEQFF